What follows are 31 T cell receptor beta chains derived from one specimen sequenced in a study of T cells after posttransplantation cyclophosphamide. Data came from immunoSEQ multiplex PCR; TCRdb stores just in-frame clones and leaves some out. Of tens of thousands of clones listed, roughly 70% are singletons. The sample comprised memory CD4+ T cells sorted from PBMCs. Source of these receptors: an older woman in good health, CMV-negative, and a related stem cell transplant donor.

V usage is TRBV2 and J usage is TRBJ2-2; 8 bases are shared with TRBD2. V lost 6 bases to trimming and J lost 3 bases; unmatched junction nucleotides: 6. The germline V gene encodes CDR1 SNHLY and CDR2 FYNNEI. CDR3 size: 15 residues. In DNA form, the CDR3 reads TGTGCCAGCAGGTCTAGCGGGTTTTACACCGGGGAGCTGTTTTTT. It is translated as CASRSSGFYTGELFF.

The V and J genes are TRBV4-1 and TRBJ2-7, with 7 bases identical to TRBD1. The CDR3 runs 16 residues. V gave up 1 base and J gave up 0 bases; unmatched junction bases: 6. CDR1 is MGHRA, CDR2 YSYEKL, per germline. The CDR3 region has the DNA TGCGCCAGCAGCCAAGTTTCGACAGGGAGCTCCTACGAGCAGTACTTC. It is translated as CASSQVSTGSSYEQYF.

The chain carries TRBV28 and TRBJ2-3; 8 bases are a match to TRBD2. This CDR3 has 16 residues. The germline gives CDR1 MDHEN, CDR2 SYDVKM. V was pared by 7 bases and J by 10 bases, with 19 bases of the junction left unmatched. The CDR3 is CASTLISGVAGEAQYF. The DNA for the CDR3 is TGTGCCAGCACCCTGATTAGCGGGGTGGCTGGGGAGGCGCAGTATTTT.

This chain connects TRBV6-6 to TRBJ1-5, with 7 bases fitting TRBD1. Germline loops: CDR1 MNHNY, CDR2 SVGAGI (reference sequence). The CDR3 consists of 14 residues. Trimming removed 5 bases from V and 4 bases from J; junction bases left unmatched: 5. Here the CDR3 reads CASSPGTVNQPQHF. Here the CDR3 DNA reads TGTGCCAGCAGTCCCGGGACAGTTAATCAGCCCCAGCATTTT.

Only a few counts were recorded for this clone. This chain uses TRBV6-1 with TRBJ1-5; D is uncertain. This CDR3 is 11 amino acids long. V shed 3 bases and J shed 9 bases, with 6 bases lying between them. Germline CDR1 reads MNHNS; CDR2 reads SASEGT. The CDR3 bases are TGTGCCAGCAGTGACGAGGGGCCCCAGCATTTT. Its translation is CASSDEGPQHF.

In the case of this clone: An end of the junction does not agree with germline; a read error may underlie this. The gene calls are TRBV5-1 and TRBJ2-7, with 14 bases fitting TRBD2. Germline-derived CDR1 and CDR2 are SGHRS and YFSETQ. The CDR3 is 15 amino acids. DNA of the CDR3: TGCGCCAGCACCTTGGTGGGACTAGCGGGAGTTGAGCAGTACTTC. Amino acids: CASTLVGLAGVEQYF.

This clone turned up a few times. V usage is TRBV28 and J usage is TRBJ2-2, with 7 bases aligning to TRBD1. Germline CDR1 and CDR2: MDHEN and SYDVKM. J gave up 0 bases and V 8 bases, and 18 bases lay outside the gene matches. The length of the CDR3 is 19 residues. CDR3 amino acids: CASCPRPRKGAANTGELFF. CDR3 bases: TGTGCCAGCTGTCCTCGGCCCAGAAAGGGGGCAGCGAACACCGGGGAGCTGTTTTTT.

This rearrangement joins TRBV9 to TRBJ2-2; 10 bases agree with TRBD2. Germline V gene lookup returns CDR1 SGDLS and CDR2 YYNGEE. Unmatched junction bases numbered 5, after V lost 2 bases and J lost 4 bases. The CDR3 is made up of 16 amino acids. CDR3 loop: CASSVLAGAGTGELFF. Here the CDR3 DNA reads TGTGCCAGCAGCGTCCTAGCGGGGGCCGGCACCGGGGAGCTGTTTTTT.

The rearrangement links TRBV9 to TRBJ2-3; TRBD2 aligns across 10 bases. Unmatched junction bases numbered 8, after V lost 4 bases and J lost 3 bases. Germline CDR1 reads SGDLS; CDR2 reads YYNGEE. The length of the CDR3 is 16 residues. CDR3 in amino acids: CASSPVGSGGTDTQYF. The CDR3, as DNA: TGTGCCAGCAGCCCTGTTGGTAGCGGGGGGACAGATACGCAGTATTTT.

This clone has a single count. The V and J genes are TRBV30 and TRBJ1-5; D remains ambiguous. V lost 2 bases, J lost 7 bases, and 12 bases lay in between. The CDR3 extends over 13 amino acids. CDR1 and CDR2 from the germline V gene are GTSNPN and SVGIG (reference sequence). This chain's CDR3 is CAWSPTNGQPQHF. DNA for the CDR3: TGTGCCTGGAGTCCCACAAATGGCCAGCCCCAGCATTTT.

Regarding this clone: One end of the junction does not line up with germline, which may come from a read error. V gene TRBV4-3 combines with J gene TRBJ2-3, with D perhaps TRBD1 (6 bases). The germline V gene has CDR1 LGHNA and CDR2 YSLEER. The length of the CDR3 is 18 residues. The chain's CDR3 is CASSQEVGRGPYTNTQYF. CDR3 coding DNA: TGCGCCAGCAGCCAAGAGGTTGGCAGGGGCCCCTACACAAATACGCAGTATTTT.

CDR3 sequence: CASSPKRGQPTSYEQYF. CDR3 nucleotide sequence: TGTGCCAGCAGCCCGAAACGGGGACAGCCGACCTCCTACGAGCAGTACTTC. The chain has TRBV11-1 and TRBJ2-7, with 7 bases lining up with TRBD1. Trimming removed 5 bases from V and 0 bases from J; junction bases left unmatched: 13. The CDR3 has 17 residues. CDR1 is SGHAT, CDR2 FQDESV, per germline (reference sequence).

V gene TRBV2 combines with J gene TRBJ2-3; D gene unclear. The germline V and J ends were trimmed by 1 base and 1 base, with 6 bases remaining between them. Germline V gene lookup returns CDR1 SNHLY and CDR2 FYNNEI. This CDR3 region has 14 residues. As DNA, the CDR3 is TGTGCCAGCAGTGAAGGCAGTCGCACAGATACGCAGTATTTT. It is translated as CASSEGSRTDTQYF.

This chain joins TRBV2 and TRBJ2-1, with 11 bases fitting TRBD2. CDR3 length: 15 residues. Germline CDR1 reads SNHLY; CDR2 reads FYNNEI. With 6 bases clipped from V and 9 bases from J, the junction kept 10 bases outside the gene matches. CDR3 sequence reads: CASRGLAAVPVEQFF. In DNA, the CDR3 is TGTGCCAGCAGGGGACTAGCGGCAGTTCCCGTTGAGCAGTTCTTC.

V gene TRBV15 combines with J gene TRBJ2-5; D possibly corresponds to TRBD1 (5 bases). The V gene lost 4 bases and the J gene lost 5 bases, with 14 bases spanning the gap. Germline CDR1 LNHNV, CDR2 YYDKDF (reference sequence). The CDR3 totals 14 residues. The CDR3 DNA reads as TGTGCCACCAGCACAAGGGGCGGAATGGAGACCCAGTACTTC. Translated, it gives CATSTRGGMETQYF.

V usage is TRBV7-3 and J usage is TRBJ1-6; D is undetermined. From germline, CDR1 is SGHTA and CDR2 FQGTGA. V was cut by 5 bases and J by 4 bases, with 9 bases left in between. The CDR3 spans 14 residues. This CDR3 is CASSPGGYNSPLHF. The CDR3 DNA follows: TGTGCCAGCAGCCCCGGAGGATATAATTCACCCCTCCACTTT. Variable domain in full (rest from reference TRBV7-3 and TRBJ1-6): GAGVSQTPSNKVTEKGKYVELRCDPISGHTALYWYRQSLGQGPEFLIYFQGTGAADDSGLPNDRFFAVRPEGSVSTLKIQRTERGDSAVYLCASSPGGYNSPLHFGNGTRLTVT.

The sample holds a few counts of this clone. The chain has TRBV6-5 and TRBJ2-2, with TRBD1 as a possible D gene (6 bases). CDR1 and CDR2 from the germline V gene are MNHEY and SVGAGI. V lost 6 bases, J lost 7 bases, and 12 bases lay in between. The CDR3 spans 13 residues. Here the CDR3 DNA reads TGTGCCAGCAGGGGTGTAGGGGGCGGGGAGCTGTTTTTT. Its protein is CASRGVGGGELFF.

In its sample, this clone was seen once. This sequence joins TRBV30 and TRBJ2-1; D remains ambiguous. Germline values: CDR1 GTSNPN, CDR2 SVGIG (reference sequence). Between the trimmed V and J ends, which lost 7 bases and 0 bases, there was a span of 10 bases. The CDR3 is 13 residues long. The CDR3 bases are TGTGCCTCCTCTAACGACTCCTACAATGAGCAGTTCTTC. Translation: CASSNDSYNEQFF.

The CDR3 region is CASTSSRQETQYF. The CDR3 DNA is TGTGCCAGCACGTCTAGCAGGCAAGAGACCCAGTACTTC. The rearrangement links TRBV2 to TRBJ2-5, with D perhaps matching TRBD2 (5 bases). Looked up from germline, CDR1 is SNHLY and CDR2 is FYNNEI. V gave up 7 bases and J gave up 2 bases, with 11 bases separating them. This CDR3 spans 13 amino acids.

The chain recombines TRBV21-1 with TRBJ1-5. TRBV21-1 is a known pseudogene. The CDR3 totals 16 residues. Written as DNA, the CDR3 is TGTGCCAGCAGCAAAGTGGAGCGGGGGGAGTATCAGCCCCAGCATTTT. Translated: CASSKVERGEYQPQHF.

A single count supports this clone. The genes are TRBV5-6 and TRBJ2-7; possible D gene TRBD1, 6 bases. The V gene's germline CDR1 is SGHDT and CDR2 YYEEEE. V lost 4 bases, J lost 3 bases, and 14 bases lay in between. The CDR3 is 14 amino acids. The CDR3 nucleotides are TGTGCCAGCAGCCCTGATCCGACAGGCTACGAGCAGTACTTC. Encoded protein: CASSPDPTGYEQYF.

This chain joins TRBV29-1 and TRBJ1-1; TRBD1 matches 8 bases. Looked up from germline, CDR1 is SQVTM and CDR2 is ANQGSEA. This CDR3 spans 12 amino acids. J was trimmed by 1 base and V by 6 bases; bases with no gene match: 1. The CDR3 protein is CSVDRANTEAFF. The CDR3 DNA reads TGCAGCGTGGACAGGGCGAACACTGAAGCTTTCTTT. The whole variable domain, remainder taken from reference TRBV29-1 and TRBJ1-1, is SAVISQKPSRDICQRGTSLTIQCQVDSQVTMMFWYRQQPGQSLTLIATANQGSEATYESGFVIDKFPISRPNLTFSTLTVSNMSPEDSSIYLCSVDRANTEAFFGQGTRLTVV.

This clone was seen only once. The gene calls are TRBV28 and TRBJ1-1; TRBD1 is a possible D gene (5 bases). CDR3 length: 13 amino acids. V shed 5 bases and J shed 4 bases, with 11 bases lying between them. Looked up from germline, CDR1 is MDHEN and CDR2 is SYDVKM. DNA for the CDR3: TGTGCCAGCAGTGCAGGGATGTTCACTGAAGCTTTCTTT. Its protein product is CASSAGMFTEAFF. Based on the CDR3 plus reference TRBV28 and TRBJ1-1, the full variable domain is DVKVTQSSRYLVKRTGEKVFLECVQDMDHENMFWYRQDPGLGLRLIYFSYDVKMKEKGDIPEGYSVSREKKERFSLILESASTNQTSMYLCASSAGMFTEAFFGQGTRLTVV.

V usage is TRBV28 and J usage is TRBJ1-5; D is ambiguous. Germline V CDR1 and CDR2: MDHEN, SYDVKM. V gave up 5 bases and J gave up 7 bases, with 18 bases separating them. This CDR3 has 15 amino acids. CDR3 coding DNA: TGTGCCAGCAGTGCCCGTCTCGCTGCAGGCCAGCCCCAGCATTTT. This encodes CASSARLAAGQPQHF.

This clone appeared a single time. The J gene is TRBJ1-5, the V gene TRBV7-9; D not resolved. V was shortened by 1 base and J by 6 bases, with 10 bases between the two germline ends. Germline CDR1 reads SEHNR; CDR2 reads FQNEAQ (reference sequence). This CDR3 is 14 amino acids long. The CDR3 region is CASSLDVRSQPQHF. In DNA form, the CDR3 reads TGTGCCAGCAGCTTAGATGTGCGGAGTCAGCCCCAGCATTTT.

This chain uses TRBV9 with TRBJ1-2, with 7 bases matching TRBD1. In germline, CDR1 is SGDLS, CDR2 YYNGEE. CDR3 size: 15 residues. Trimming at V came to 4 bases and at J to 3 bases, leaving 9 bases not matched to a gene. The CDR3 sequence: CASSPTGAGYYGYTF. For the CDR3, the DNA is TGTGCCAGCAGCCCCACAGGGGCGGGGTACTATGGCTACACCTTC.

The V call is TRBV2, the J call TRBJ1-2, with no clear D. CDR3 length equals 12 residues. Germline assignment: CDR1 SNHLY and CDR2 FYNNEI. V lost 2 bases, J lost 8 bases, and 9 bases lay in between. The chain's CDR3 is CASSESARGYTF. CDR3 DNA sequence: TGTGCCAGCAGTGAATCGGCGAGGGGCTACACCTTC.

This rearrangement joins TRBV4-2 to TRBJ2-1, with 9 bases that match TRBD2. J gave up 2 bases and V 5 bases, and 10 bases lay outside the gene matches. The V gene's germline CDR1 is LGHNA and CDR2 YNFKEQ. This CDR3 spans 17 amino acids. The CDR3 DNA reads as TGTGCCAGCAGCTCAGGGGTCCTAGCGGGGACCTACAATGAGCAGTTCTTC. This codes for CASSSGVLAGTYNEQFF.

The chain uses TRBV19 and TRBJ1-1; weak D call: TRBD1 (6 bases). V lost 8 bases to trimming and J lost 0 bases, with 10 bases between them. The CDR3 has 13 amino acids. Per germline, CDR1 LNHDA and CDR2 SQIVND (reference sequence). The CDR3 loop is CASEGVVNTEAFF. The CDR3, as DNA: TGTGCCAGTGAGGGGGTGGTGAACACTGAAGCTTTCTTT. Based on the CDR3 plus reference TRBV19 and TRBJ1-1, the full variable domain is DGGITQSPKYLFRKEGQNVTLSCEQNLNHDAMYWYRQDPGQGLRLIYYSQIVNDFQKGDIAEGYSVSREKKESFPLTVTSAQKNPTAFYLCASEGVVNTEAFFGQGTRLTVV.

The rearrangement uses TRBV14 and TRBJ1-1; weak D call: TRBD1 (6 bases). CDR1 and CDR2 from the germline V gene are SGHDN and FVKESK. This CDR3 has 13 amino acids. Trimming left V 6 bases short and J 8 bases short, with 16 bases between. The CDR3 sequence: CASRGGARGEAFF. The DNA of the CDR3 is TGTGCCAGCAGGGGGGGGGCACGCGGGGAAGCTTTCTTT.

The sample holds a few counts of this clone. The gene calls are TRBV6-5 and TRBJ2-7; 9 nucleotides line up with TRBD2. J gave up 2 bases and V 2 bases, and 4 bases lay outside the gene matches. CDR3 size: 15 residues. Germline V lookup: CDR1 MNHEY, CDR2 SVGAGI. CDR3 sequence (DNA): TGTGCCAGCAGTTACGAGGCGGGAGGGACCTACGAGCAGTACTTC. Translating it yields CASSYEAGGTYEQYF.